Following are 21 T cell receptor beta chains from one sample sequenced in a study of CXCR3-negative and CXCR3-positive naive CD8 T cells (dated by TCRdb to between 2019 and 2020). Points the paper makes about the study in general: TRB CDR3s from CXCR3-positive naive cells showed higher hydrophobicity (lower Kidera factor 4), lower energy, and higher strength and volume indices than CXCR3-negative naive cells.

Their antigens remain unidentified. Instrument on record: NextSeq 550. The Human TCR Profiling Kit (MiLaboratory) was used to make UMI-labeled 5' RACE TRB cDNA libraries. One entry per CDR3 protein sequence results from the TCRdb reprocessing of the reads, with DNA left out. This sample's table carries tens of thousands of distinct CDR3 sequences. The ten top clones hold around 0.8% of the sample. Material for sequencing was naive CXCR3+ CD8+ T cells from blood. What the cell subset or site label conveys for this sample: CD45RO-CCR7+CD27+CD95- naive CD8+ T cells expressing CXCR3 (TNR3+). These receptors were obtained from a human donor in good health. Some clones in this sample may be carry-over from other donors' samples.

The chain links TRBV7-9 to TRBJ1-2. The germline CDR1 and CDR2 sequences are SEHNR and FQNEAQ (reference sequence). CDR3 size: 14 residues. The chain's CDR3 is CASSLAQGYYGYTF.

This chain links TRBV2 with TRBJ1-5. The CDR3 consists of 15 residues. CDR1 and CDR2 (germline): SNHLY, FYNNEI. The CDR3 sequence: CASSVSGETNQPQHF.

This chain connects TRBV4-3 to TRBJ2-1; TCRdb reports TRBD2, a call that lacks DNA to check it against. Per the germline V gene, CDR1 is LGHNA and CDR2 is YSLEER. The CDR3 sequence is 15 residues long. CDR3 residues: CASSQDSGGWNEQFF.

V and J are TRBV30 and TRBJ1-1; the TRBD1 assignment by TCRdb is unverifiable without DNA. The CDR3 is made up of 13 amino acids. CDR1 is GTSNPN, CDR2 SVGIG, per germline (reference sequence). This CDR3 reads CAWSVHGASEAFF.

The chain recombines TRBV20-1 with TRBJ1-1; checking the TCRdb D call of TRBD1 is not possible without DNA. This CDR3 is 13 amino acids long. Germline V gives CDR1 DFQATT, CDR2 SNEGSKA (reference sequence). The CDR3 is CSARVQGSPEAFF.

CDR3 amino acids: CASSLTSGGADTQYF. The V and J genes are TRBV5-6 and TRBJ2-3; TCRdb's D call, TRBD2, is unchecked because there is no DNA. The CDR3 totals 15 residues. CDR1 and CDR2 (germline): SGHDT, YYEEEE.

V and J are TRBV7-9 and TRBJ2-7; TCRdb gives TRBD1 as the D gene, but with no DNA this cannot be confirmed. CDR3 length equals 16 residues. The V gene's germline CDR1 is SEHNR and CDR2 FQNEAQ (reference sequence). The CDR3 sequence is CASSSTGGFSSYEQYF.

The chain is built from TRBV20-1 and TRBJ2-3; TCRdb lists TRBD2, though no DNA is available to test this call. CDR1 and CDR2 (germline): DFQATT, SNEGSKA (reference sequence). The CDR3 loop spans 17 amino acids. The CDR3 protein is CSARDSRGGRTTDTQYF.

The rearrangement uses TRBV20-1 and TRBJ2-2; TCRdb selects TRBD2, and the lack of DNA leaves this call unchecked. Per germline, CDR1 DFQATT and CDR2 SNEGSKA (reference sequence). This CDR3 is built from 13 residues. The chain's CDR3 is CSPSGLYTGELFF.

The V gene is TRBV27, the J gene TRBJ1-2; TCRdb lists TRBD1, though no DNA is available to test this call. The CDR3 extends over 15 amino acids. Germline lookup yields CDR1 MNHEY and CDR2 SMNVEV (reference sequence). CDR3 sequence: CASSFGTGDPGSNTF.

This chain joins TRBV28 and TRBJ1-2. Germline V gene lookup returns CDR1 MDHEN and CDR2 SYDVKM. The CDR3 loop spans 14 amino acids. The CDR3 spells CASSLGLGNYGYTF.

The CDR3 spells CASSFRSSRYQETQYF. V usage is TRBV27 and J usage is TRBJ2-5. Germline CDR1 MNHEY, CDR2 SMNVEV (reference sequence). This CDR3 region has 16 residues.

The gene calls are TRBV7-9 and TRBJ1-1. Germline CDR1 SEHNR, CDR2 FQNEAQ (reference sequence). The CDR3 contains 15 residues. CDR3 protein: CASSISSVQSAEAFF. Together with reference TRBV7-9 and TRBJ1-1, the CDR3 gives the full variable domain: DTGVSQNPRHKITKRGQNVTFRCDPISEHNRLYWYRQTLGQGPEFLTYFQNEAQLEKSRLLSDRFSAERPKGSFSTLEIQRTEQGDSAMYLCASSISSVQSAEAFFGQGTRLTVV.

The CDR3 here is CASSLSRSYEQYF. The chain is built from TRBV27 and TRBJ2-7. CDR3 size: 13 residues. Germline V CDR1 and CDR2: MNHEY, SMNVEV (reference sequence).

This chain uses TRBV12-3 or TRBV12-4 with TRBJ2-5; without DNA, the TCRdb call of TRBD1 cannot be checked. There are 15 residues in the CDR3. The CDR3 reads CASSDTFGQQETQYF.

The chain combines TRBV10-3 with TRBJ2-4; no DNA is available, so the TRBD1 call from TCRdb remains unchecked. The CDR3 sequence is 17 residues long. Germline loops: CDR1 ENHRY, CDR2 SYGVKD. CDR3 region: CAISEGRDRGPTDIQYF.

The CDR3: CASRARDTTYEQYF. The chain has TRBV25-1 and TRBJ2-7; TCRdb's D call of TRBD1 is untestable without DNA. Per germline, CDR1 MGHDK and CDR2 SYGVNS. The CDR3 contains 14 residues.

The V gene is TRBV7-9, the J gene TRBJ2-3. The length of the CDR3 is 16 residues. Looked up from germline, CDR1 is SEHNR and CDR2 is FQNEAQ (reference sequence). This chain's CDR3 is CASSFVFGSSTDTQYF.

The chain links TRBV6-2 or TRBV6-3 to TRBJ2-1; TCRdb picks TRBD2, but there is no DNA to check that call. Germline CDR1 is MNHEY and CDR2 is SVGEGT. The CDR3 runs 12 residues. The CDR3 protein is CASLAGYNEQFF.

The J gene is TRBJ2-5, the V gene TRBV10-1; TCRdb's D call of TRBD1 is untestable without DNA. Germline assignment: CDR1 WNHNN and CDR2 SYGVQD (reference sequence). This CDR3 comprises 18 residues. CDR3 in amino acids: CASREWGRVGPREETQYF.

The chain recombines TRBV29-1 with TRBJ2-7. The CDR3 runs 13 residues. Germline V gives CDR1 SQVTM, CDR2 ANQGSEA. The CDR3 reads CSVEEQESYEQYF.